Listed below are T cell receptor beta chains from one sample, sequenced in a study of blood T cell repertoires in COVID-19. Measured with immunoSEQ multiplex PCR; TCRdb has only the in-frame clones, and not every one. The sample holds 250,000 to 300,000 clones, more than 75% seen once. Sequenced: PBMCs or T cells enriched from blood (not recorded which). Source of these receptors: a woman in her sixties or seventies in a cohort exposed to, infected with or recovered from COVID-19 (not recorded which). CDR3s include the opening cysteine and the closing phenylalanine or tryptophan. The D gene is left open where the match is weak.

d_call j_call v_call cdr3_aa cdr3_nt
TRBD1 TRBJ1-2 TRBV5-1 CASSLGRDRGAYGYTF TGCGCCAGCAGCTTGGGCCGGGACAGGGGAGCTTACGGCTACACCTTC
- TRBJ2-3 TRBV27 CASSFVSTTDTQYF TGTGCCAGCAGTTTTGTGTCGACAACAGATACGCAGTATTTT
TRBD1 TRBJ1-4 TRBV5-4 CASSTRTGGTGEKLFF TGTGCCAGCAGCACCCGGACAGGGGGCACGGGCGAAAAACTGTTTTTT
- TRBJ1-4 TRBV28 CASSLDERGEKLFF TGTGCCAGCAGTTTAGATGAGAGAGGTGAAAAACTGTTTTTT
- TRBJ1-1 TRBV28 CASGQAFF TGTGCCAGCGGCCAGGCTTTCTTT
TRBD1 TRBJ2-1 TRBV24-1 CATRDRGYEQFF TGTGCCACCAGGGACAGGGGCTATGAGCAGTTCTTC
TRBD1 TRBJ1-3 TRBV6-6 CASSAGRGRGNTIYF TGTGCCAGCAGTGCAGGCAGGGGGCGAGGAAACACCATATATTTT
- TRBJ1-6 TRBV20-1 CSASPGSGVYNSPLHF TGCAGTGCTAGTCCAGGGTCGGGGGTATATAATTCACCCCTCCACTTT
- TRBJ2-5 TRBV3-1/TRBV3-2 CASSPRLDPETQYF TGTGCCAGCAGCCCACGACTAGACCCTGAGACCCAGTACTTC
- TRBJ2-3 TRBV18 CASSRDILSSTDTQYF TGTGCCAGCTCACGGGACATTCTCTCTAGCACAGATACGCAGTATTTT